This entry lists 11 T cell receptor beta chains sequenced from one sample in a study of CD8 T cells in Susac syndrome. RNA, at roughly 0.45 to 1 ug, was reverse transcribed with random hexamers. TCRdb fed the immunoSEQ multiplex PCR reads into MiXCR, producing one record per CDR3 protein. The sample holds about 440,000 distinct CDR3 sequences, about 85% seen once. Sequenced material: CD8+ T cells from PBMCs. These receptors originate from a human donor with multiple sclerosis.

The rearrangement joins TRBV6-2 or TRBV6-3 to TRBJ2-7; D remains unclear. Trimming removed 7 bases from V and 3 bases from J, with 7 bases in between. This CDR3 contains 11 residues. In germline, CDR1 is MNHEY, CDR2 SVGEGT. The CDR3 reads CASKSGYEQYF. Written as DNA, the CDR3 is TGTGCCAGCAAATCGGGCTACGAGCAGTACTTC.

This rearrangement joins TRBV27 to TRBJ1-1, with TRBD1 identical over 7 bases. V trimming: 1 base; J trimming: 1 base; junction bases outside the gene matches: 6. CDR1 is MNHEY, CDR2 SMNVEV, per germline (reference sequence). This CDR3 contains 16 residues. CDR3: CASSLYGDSGNTEAFF. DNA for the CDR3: TGTGCCAGCAGTTTATACGGGGACAGCGGGAACACTGAAGCTTTCTTT.

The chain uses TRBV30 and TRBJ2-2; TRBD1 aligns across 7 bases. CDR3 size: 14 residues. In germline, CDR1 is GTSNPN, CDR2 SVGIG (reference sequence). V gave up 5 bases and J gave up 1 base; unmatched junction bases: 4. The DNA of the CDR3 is TGTGCCTGGGGACAGGCGATGAACACCGGGGAGCTGTTTTTT. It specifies CAWGQAMNTGELFF.

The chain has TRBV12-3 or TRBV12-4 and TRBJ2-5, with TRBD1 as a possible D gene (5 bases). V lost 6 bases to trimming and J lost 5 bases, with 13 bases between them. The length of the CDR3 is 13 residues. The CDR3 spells CASSSRVEETQYF. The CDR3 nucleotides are TGTGCCAGCAGCTCCAGGGTCGAGGAGACCCAGTACTTC.

The CDR3 DNA follows: TGTGCCAGCAGCCAAGTTGCGGGGGGGCCGCGAACCGGGGAGCTGTTTTTT. This translates into CASSQVAGGPRTGELFF. The rearrangement uses TRBV3-1 and TRBJ2-2; TRBD2 aligns across 9 bases. CDR1 LGHDT and CDR2 YNNKEL come from the germline V gene (reference sequence). The CDR3 runs to 17 residues. V was pared by 1 base and J by 5 bases, with 8 bases of the junction left unmatched. Full variable domain (remainder filled in from reference TRBV3-1 and TRBJ2-2): DTAVSQTPKYLVTQMGNDKSIKCEQNLGHDTMYWYKQDSKKFLKIMFSYNNKELIINETVPNRFSPKSPDKAHLNLHINSLELGDSAVYFCASSQVAGGPRTGELFFGEGSRLTVL.

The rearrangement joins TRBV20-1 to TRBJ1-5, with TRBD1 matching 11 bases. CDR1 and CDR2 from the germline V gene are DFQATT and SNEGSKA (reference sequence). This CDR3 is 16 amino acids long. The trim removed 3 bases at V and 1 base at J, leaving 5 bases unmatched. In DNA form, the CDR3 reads TGCAGTGCTAGGGTAGGACAGGGGGCAAGCAATCAGCCCCAGCATTTT. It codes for CSARVGQGASNQPQHF.

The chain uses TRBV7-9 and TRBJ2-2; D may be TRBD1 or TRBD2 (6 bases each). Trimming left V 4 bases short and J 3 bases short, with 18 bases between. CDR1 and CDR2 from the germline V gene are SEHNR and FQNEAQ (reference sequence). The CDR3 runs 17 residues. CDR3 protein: CASSYPSGGVDTGELFF. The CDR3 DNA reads TGTGCCAGCAGCTATCCCTCCGGGGGCGTAGACACCGGGGAGCTGTTTTTT.

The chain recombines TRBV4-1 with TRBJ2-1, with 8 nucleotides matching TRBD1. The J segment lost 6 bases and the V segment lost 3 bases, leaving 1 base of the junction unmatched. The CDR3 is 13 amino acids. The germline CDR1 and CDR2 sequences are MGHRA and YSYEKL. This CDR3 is CASSQGQANEQFF. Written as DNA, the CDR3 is TGCGCCAGCAGCCAGGGACAGGCCAATGAGCAGTTCTTC.

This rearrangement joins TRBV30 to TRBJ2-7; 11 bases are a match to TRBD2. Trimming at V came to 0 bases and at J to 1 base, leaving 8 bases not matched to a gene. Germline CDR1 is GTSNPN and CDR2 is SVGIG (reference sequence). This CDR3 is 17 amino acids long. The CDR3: CAWSVRTGTSGSYEQYF. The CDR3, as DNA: TGTGCCTGGAGTGTACGAACAGGGACTAGCGGTTCCTACGAGCAGTACTTC. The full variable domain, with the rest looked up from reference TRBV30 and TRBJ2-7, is SQTIHQWPATLVQPVGSPLSLECTVEGTSNPNLYWYRQAAGRGLQLLFYSVGIGQISSEVPQNLSASRPQDRQFILSSKKLLLSDSGFYLCAWSVRTGTSGSYEQYFGPGTRLTVT.

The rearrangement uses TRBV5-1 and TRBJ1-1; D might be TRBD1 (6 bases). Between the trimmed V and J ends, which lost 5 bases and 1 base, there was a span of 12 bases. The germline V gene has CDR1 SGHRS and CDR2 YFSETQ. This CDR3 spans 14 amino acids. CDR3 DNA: TGCGCCAGCAGACCGACAGGCTGGAACACTGAAGCTTTCTTT. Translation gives CASRPTGWNTEAFF.

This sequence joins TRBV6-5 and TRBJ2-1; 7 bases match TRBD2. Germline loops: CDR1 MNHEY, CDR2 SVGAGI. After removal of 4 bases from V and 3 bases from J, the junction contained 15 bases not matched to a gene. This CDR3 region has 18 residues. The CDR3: CASSFPRPSTSDYNEQFF. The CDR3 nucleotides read TGTGCCAGCAGTTTCCCCCGCCCTTCTACTAGCGACTACAATGAGCAGTTCTTC.